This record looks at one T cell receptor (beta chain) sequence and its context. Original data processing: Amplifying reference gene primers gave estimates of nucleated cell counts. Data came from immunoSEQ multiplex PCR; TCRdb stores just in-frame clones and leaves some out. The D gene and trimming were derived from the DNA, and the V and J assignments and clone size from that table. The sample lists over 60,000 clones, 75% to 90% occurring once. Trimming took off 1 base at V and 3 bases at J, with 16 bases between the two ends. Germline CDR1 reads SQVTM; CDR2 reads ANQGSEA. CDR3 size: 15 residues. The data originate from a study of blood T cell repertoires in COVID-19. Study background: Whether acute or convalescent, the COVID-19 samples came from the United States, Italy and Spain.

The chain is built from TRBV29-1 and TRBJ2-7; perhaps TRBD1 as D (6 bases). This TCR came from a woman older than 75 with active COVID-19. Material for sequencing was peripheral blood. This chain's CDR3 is CSVEVPTGTSYEQYF. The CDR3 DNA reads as TGCAGCGTTGAAGTTCCGACAGGAACGAGCTACGAGCAGTACTTC.